The source of this T cell receptor beta chain is a study of cytomegalovirus exposure and HLA in healthy donors (dated by TCRdb to the late 2010s). Regarding the complete study: According to an earlier analysis of several hundred of the donors, about 179 million T cells yielded some 120 million unique TCR beta sequences and less than 300 Gb of sequence data. Every repertoire in the discovery cohort had been generated on one and the same sequencing platform. Genome-wide SNP genotypes for about 65% of the roughly 700 donors were used in a later genetic analysis, which treated that subset as a discovery cohort. Among roughly 400 genotyped donors of the cohort, an average of approximately 240,000 unique TCR beta nucleotide sequences was sequenced per donor, of which about 19% were non-productive. The study used immunosequencing to profile the T cell repertoires of approximately 690 subjects and linked those repertoires to cytomegalovirus serostatus. In a later analysis, previously published TCR beta repertoires from 666 donors were re-analyzed and high-resolution HLA genotyping was added so that TCR occurrence patterns could be studied. Both class I and class II loci were covered by HLA typing, at four-digit resolution. Of the roughly 410 genotyped donors, 65% to 90% were placed in the genetic ancestry cluster associated with self-reported Caucasian donors. The number of typed donors differed by locus: about 620-640 for A, B, C, DRB1 and DQB1; roughly 510 for DQA1; around 580 for DPA1; and 450 to 480 for DPB1. Rather than using new phenotypic data, the later analysis identified candidate immune exposures from TCR beta sequences and from how often those sequences occurred across donors. An earlier analysis of fewer than 700 of the donors applied high-throughput TCR beta sequencing to assess whether each TCR beta V gene segment acted as functional or pseudogenic. Approximately 300 gigabases of sequencing data and around 90 million unique TCR sequences made up an early release that covered around 640 HLA-typed donors. Besides the first cohort of 666 subjects, a separate validation cohort made up of over 100 different subjects was used. A handful of DR-DQ haplotypes were handled as single units for association and clustering because linkage in the cohort was strong. High-throughput TCR immunosequencing, statistical association of individual TCRs with disease status, and machine learning were combined to predict cytomegalovirus infection status. The study was designed to test whether signatures of past pathogen exposure could be identified by cataloging public T cell receptors. Donor age, sex, ethnicity and CMV serostatus were compiled together with the repertoire data. Broad study findings and their caveats: A few of the identified cytomegalovirus-associated TCR beta chains were confirmed in vitro to be specific for cytomegalovirus antigens. According to a later analysis, most CMV-associated TCR beta chains appeared to be HLA-restricted, and the HLA associations seemed to be driven largely by CMV exposure. Because counts were too low, about 17 rarely observed V segments, including chromosome 9 orphons, were excluded from the earlier analysis of under 650 of the donors. A later analysis found that TCR association rates varied across HLA loci, with DRB1 alleles showing the most associated TCRs and HLA-C alleles the fewest. According to a later analysis, parvovirus B19, influenza, CMV and Epstein-Barr virus appeared linked to several top co-occurrence clusters. Roughly uniform sequencing depth across donors was assumed in presence/absence analyses, although this assumption may not hold. In this cohort, only TCR beta chains were sequenced, and detectable features were limited by the absence of alpha or paired-chain data. A further reported finding was that TCR beta sequences accurately predicted the HLA-A and HLA-B alleles for most subjects in the first cohort. Across donors, most TCR sequences were observed very rarely, whereas some public TCRs were present in many individuals. A cluster of highly shared sequence variants was judged likely to be a technical artifact of the sequencing pipeline. A total of 164 TCR beta chains were listed by the study as associated with cytomegalovirus. It was suggested by the authors that the approach could potentially be generalized to other disease states and immunological phenotypes. An association between a missense DCLRE1C variant and V-gene and J-gene trimming of TCR beta chains was found in a later genetic analysis and replicated in an independent cohort. Compared with the approximately 700-donor mean, donors in an Asian-associated ancestry cluster had fewer N-insertions in productive TCRs, according to a later genetic analysis. Because the 87-base-pair reads could not distinguish some IMGT-functional V segments, including TRBV6-2 and TRBV6-3, those segments were excluded. At a false discovery rate of 0.05, a later analysis linked approximately 18,000 TCR beta sequences to specific HLA alleles. For the cohort, immune exposure information was limited to CMV serostatus. Correlated functional status among segregating V segments might be attributable to linkage disequilibrium, but an unknown experimental factor could not be ruled out. Assigning TCR associations to individual alleles was difficult when HLA alleles, especially DR and DQ, strongly co-occurred. The classifier was reported to diagnose cytomegalovirus status with high specificity and sensitivity in both the original and validation cohorts. In a later analysis, HLA-associated TCR beta chains showed more clonal expansion and lower generation probabilities than non-associated chains that were equally common. An earlier analysis of some 560 of the donors showed that most TCR beta V segments appeared in productive rearrangements either about 90% or about 30% of the time, which broadly matched IMGT annotations. Because some donors lacked HLA typing at each locus, the association tests relied only on the typed subset.

The cohort comprised some 700 healthy bone marrow donors. At the time of sampling, all cohort members were nominally healthy, though unrecorded immune exposures were likely present. The donor was CMV seronegative and belonged to the group of 350 to 400 seronegative cohort members. Every donor gave a peripheral blood sample, and the peripheral blood mononuclear cells from that sample were used for TCR beta sequencing. The Qiagen DNeasy Blood Extraction Kit was used to extract genomic DNA from the blood cell samples. The germline V gene sets CDR1 to SNHLY and CDR2 to FYNNEI. The CDR3 has 16 amino acids, counting the end cysteine and phenylalanine. The retained sequence is limited to the CDR3, 48 bases, with the frame set at the first base. V ends up 5 bases short and J 2 bases short, with an unmatched junction base count of 8. Concerning this clone: This clone's antigen is unknown. Base qualities are not provided; no much larger clone lies one nucleotide away.

The library relied on the immunoSEQ multiplex PCR assay. For the multiplex PCR, a mixture combining 60 forward primers for TCR Vbeta segments and 13 reverse primers for TCR Jbeta segments was used. The CDR3 region of rearranged TCR beta genes was amplified from genomic DNA with a multiplex PCR assay. The amplified TCR beta libraries were sequenced on the Illumina HiSeq System as 87-base-pair reads. The authors' pipeline ran thus. Across the 670 or so repertoires, a later analysis counted approximately 83 million unique TCR beta chains, approximately 12 million of which were shared by at least two donors. A nearest-neighbor algorithm error-corrected the raw reads and collapsed the reads into unique sequences, merging closely related sequences to remove PCR and sequencing errors. CDR3 sequences were aligned to IMGT reference sequences to assign V, D and J gene segments. For a sequence to be retained, at least a six-nucleotide match to both a V gene segment and a J gene segment was required. A rearrangement was called productive if the CDR3 had no stop codons and remained in frame with V and J, and every other rearrangement was called non-productive. CDR3 was defined by IMGT convention, running from the second conserved V-encoded cysteine to the conserved J-encoded phenylalanine. The earlier analysis of some 600 of the donors excluded sequences that lacked an unambiguous match to a single V gene segment. In an earlier analysis of approximately 610 of the donors, V segments were called functional above 56.7% productive rearrangements and were called segregating when the between-donor standard deviation exceeded 5%. A statistical classification framework was built to diagnose cytomegalovirus status from the catalog of TCR beta chain sequences. In a later analysis, V and J genes were assigned by comparing TCR nucleotide sequences against IMGT/GENE-DB human TR gene sequences. Using the TCRdist pipeline, a later analysis assigned CDR3 sequences along with most-parsimonious VDJ recombination scenarios. In a later analysis, each TCR beta chain was defined by its CDR3 amino acid sequence together with its V-gene family, and reads lacking a unique V-gene family were excluded. As a way to deal with suspected cross-contamination and a sequencing artifact, a later analysis dropped roughly 600 nucleotide sequences that were highly shared and had low generation probability. In a later analysis, a clonal expansion index for each public chain was calculated from normalized within-repertoire ranks of inferred template counts. Generation probabilities in a later analysis came from a VDJ recombination model fitted to out-of-frame rearrangements, and those results were checked against IGoR. In a later analysis, TCR-TCR, TCR-HLA and TCR-CMV co-occurrence was scored with hypergeometric tests, and a repertoire-size bias correction was applied to TCR pairs. A later analysis estimated false discovery rates by permuting HLA or CMV assignments 20 times. In a later analysis, co-occurring TCRs were grouped with DBSCAN, and TCRdist sequence similarity was added when clustering was performed within HLA-allele-positive subsets. For co-occurrence clustering, repertoires with fewer than 30,000 or more than 120,000 public chains were excluded, along with roughly 5 repertoires with anomalous nucleotide sharing. TCRdb holds this immuneACCESS table with in-frame rearrangements only. Some clones are missing; in checked studies, unresolved V genes explain under half, and the rest has no known cause. V, J and clone size are taken as reported in that table, and D and trimming were inferred from the DNA itself. This sample has 150,000 to 200,000 clones in its table, and roughly 80% of those were observed once. In total, the top ten clones hold about 1.5% of the sample.

The sequence came from a woman in her late teens or twenties in good health and CMV-seronegative. The rearranged segments are TRBV2 and TRBJ2-3, and 9 junction bases match TRBD2. The sample comprised PBMCs. The DNA is as follows: TGTGCCAGCAGTCGGTTGGCTAGCGGGAACACAGATACGCAGTATTTT. The encoded protein is CASSRLASGNTDTQYF.